The entry that follows covers one TCR beta chain sequence. The clone's antigen remains unknown. Per-base quality was not reported, and no clone a single base away is much larger than it. Libraries came from the immunoSEQ multiplex PCR assay. TCRdb holds this immuneACCESS table with in-frame rearrangements only. Some clones are missing; in checked studies, unresolved V genes explain under half, and the rest has no known cause. Here the sample has around 19,000 clones; approximately 84% occur a single time. The ten most abundant clones make up approximately 5.1% of the sample. Patients with melanoma were used as donors. The data originate from a study of CD4+ T cells in melanoma (dated by TCRdb to the early 2020s). About the full investigation: The study examined neoantigen-specific CD4+ T cells in human melanoma. Results the study describes overall, beyond this receptor: Diverse differentiation states were reported to be shown by neoantigen-specific CD4+ T cells in melanoma. Neoantigen-specific CD4+ T cells were reported to be correlated with the function of CD8+ T cells, macrophages and B cells.

The source material was cells from a culture (not recorded whether cultured in vitro). The receptor comes from a human donor with melanoma.

The DNA sequence is as follows: TGTGCCAGCAGCTCGGGGGCGTTCCAAGAGACCCAGTACTTC. This is translated as CASSSGAFQETQYF. The sequence links TRBV11-2 to TRBJ2-5; the D gene is possibly TRBD1 or TRBD2, each agreeing over 6 bases. Trimming at the junction amounts to 4 bases on V and 1 base on J, and the germline ends lie 10 bases apart. Based on the germline V gene, the CDR1 and CDR2 sequences are SGHAT and FQNNGV. The CDR3, from cysteine to phenylalanine, totals 14 residues. Just the 42-base CDR3 DNA is kept, in frame starting at base 1.